Following are 27 T cell receptor beta chains from one sample sequenced in a study of siplizumab effects on memory and regulatory T cells. Clones were sequenced by immunoSEQ multiplex PCR, and TCRdb holds only the in-frame ones, with some missing. The sample lists some 88,000 clones, about nine tenths occurring once. Sequenced: CD4+ T cells sorted from blood. The source of these receptors is a human donor in good health.

The genes are TRBV19 and TRBJ2-2; no clear D gene. Germline V gene lookup returns CDR1 LNHDA and CDR2 SQIVND (reference sequence). The CDR3 has 12 residues. V lost 6 bases, J lost 2 bases, and 4 bases lay in between. The CDR3 loop is CASSPNTGELFF. CDR3 DNA: TGTGCCAGTAGCCCAAACACCGGGGAGCTGTTTTTT.

The V and J genes are TRBV7-2 and TRBJ2-7; the D gene could be TRBD1 or TRBD2 (5 bases each). The CDR3 has 17 amino acids. From germline, CDR1 is SGHTA and CDR2 FQGNSA. Trimming cost V 0 bases and J 1 base, with 16 bases left between them. As DNA, the CDR3 is TGTGCCAGCAGCTTAGCGGGGGTAGTTGGGGGTTCCTACGAGCAGTACTTC. Translation gives CASSLAGVVGGSYEQYF.

The V call is TRBV6-5, the J call TRBJ2-1; D gene uncertain. The CDR3 is made up of 16 amino acids. Germline V CDR1 and CDR2: MNHEY, SVGAGI. With 0 bases removed from V and 10 bases from J, the gap between germline ends came to 19 bases. The CDR3: CASSYSYGLGSGEQFF. The CDR3, as DNA: TGTGCCAGCAGTTACTCTTATGGCCTAGGGTCAGGCGAGCAGTTCTTC.

This chain uses TRBV6-1 with TRBJ2-2; no clear D gene. V was shortened by 2 bases and J by 9 bases, with 7 bases between the two germline ends. Looked up from germline, CDR1 is MNHNS and CDR2 is SASEGT. The CDR3 loop spans 12 amino acids. CDR3 region: CASSEQVWELFF. Written as DNA, the CDR3 is TGTGCCAGCAGTGAACAGGTCTGGGAGCTGTTTTTT.

This clone was picked up a small number of times. This rearrangement joins TRBV11-3 to TRBJ2-1; 13 bases agree with TRBD2. CDR1 SGHNT and CDR2 YENEEA come from the germline V gene. CDR3 size: 16 residues. Trimming at V came to 5 bases and at J to 4 bases, leaving 5 bases not matched to a gene. The CDR3 DNA is TGTGCCAGCAGCCCCCGGGGACTAGCGGGATACAATGAGCAGTTCTTC. It encodes CASSPRGLAGYNEQFF.

This clone was recorded only once. A read error may account for a junction end that differs from germline. The V and J genes are TRBV9 and TRBJ2-3; D gene ambiguous. The CDR3 consists of 14 residues. Germline CDR1 SGDLS, CDR2 YYNGEE. The CDR3 region is CASSPMSGPDAQYF. The CDR3 DNA reads as TGTGCCAGCAGCCCGATGTCCGGGCCAGATGCGCAGTATTTT.

V is TRBV4-1 and J is TRBJ2-2; maybe TRBD2 (5 bases). The V gene's germline CDR1 is MGHRA and CDR2 YSYEKL. Trimming removed 1 base at V and 1 base at J, with 10 bases between. CDR3 size: 16 residues. This CDR3 is CASSQVYGKNTGELFF. The CDR3 bases are TGCGCCAGCAGCCAAGTCTACGGGAAGAACACCGGGGAGCTGTTTTTT.

V is TRBV19 and J is TRBJ2-7; D is perhaps TRBD1 or TRBD2 (6 bases each). The germline gives CDR1 LNHDA, CDR2 SQIVND (reference sequence). This CDR3 contains 13 residues. Deletions cut 5 bases from V and 3 bases from J, with 11 bases between. CDR3 region: CASSAGTSYEQYF. CDR3 DNA sequence: TGTGCCAGTAGTGCGGGGACAAGCTACGAGCAGTACTTC.

The chain uses TRBV7-3 and TRBJ2-1; D ambiguous. Trimming took 2 bases from V and 8 from J, leaving 13 bases between them. The CDR3 loop spans 14 amino acids. In germline, CDR1 is SGHTA, CDR2 FQGTGA. This chain's CDR3 is CASSLLPDTHEQFF. The DNA for the CDR3 is TGTGCCAGCAGCTTACTACCCGATACCCATGAGCAGTTCTTC.

This chain connects TRBV5-5 to TRBJ2-1, with TRBD2 identical over 7 bases. In germline, CDR1 is SGHKS, CDR2 YYEKEE (reference sequence). V lost 4 bases and J lost 2; bases outside the gene matches: 6. The CDR3 runs 15 residues. In nucleotides, the CDR3 is TGTGCCAGCAGCCCTGACGGGAGGACCTACAATGAGCAGTTCTTC. Translation: CASSPDGRTYNEQFF.

This clone was seen a single time. V and J are TRBV2 and TRBJ1-1; TRBD1 aligns across 7 bases. Germline trimming cut 11 bases from V and 4 bases from J; bases unmatched to any gene: 7. CDR1 is SNHLY, CDR2 FYNNEI, per germline. CDR3 size: 12 residues. The CDR3: CAGTGEVTEAFF. In nucleotides, the CDR3 is TGTGCCGGTACAGGGGAAGTCACTGAAGCTTTCTTT.

The CDR3 DNA is TGTGCCAGCAGTCGAGATCCTTACAATGAGCAGTTCTTC. It translates to CASSRDPYNEQFF. V is TRBV6-1 and J is TRBJ2-1; D unresolved. V was cut by 5 bases and J by 4 bases, with 9 bases left in between. The CDR3 is made up of 13 amino acids. Per germline, CDR1 MNHNS and CDR2 SASEGT.

The genes are TRBV10-3 and TRBJ2-5; either TRBD1 or TRBD2 may supply D (7 bases each). The CDR3 runs 15 residues. V gave up 6 bases and J gave up 4 bases, with 18 bases separating them. Germline V gene data show CDR1 as ENHRY and CDR2 as SYGVKD. CDR3 loop: CAIRKKTGEGETQYF. The DNA for the CDR3 is TGTGCCATCAGGAAGAAAACAGGGGAGGGAGAGACCCAGTACTTC.

V usage is TRBV4-2 and J usage is TRBJ2-2; TRBD2 aligns across 11 bases. Losses at the gene ends were 1 base for V and 13 bases for J; bases not matched to a gene: 8. This CDR3 comprises 15 residues. CDR1 and CDR2 (germline): LGHNA, YNFKEQ. CDR3 nucleotide sequence: TGTGCCAGCAGCCAAGTAACTAGCGGGAGCGTAACGCTGTTTTTT. This translates into CASSQVTSGSVTLFF.

This chain connects TRBV15 to TRBJ2-3; TRBD2 might be the D (6 bases). Deletions cut 1 base from V and 2 bases from J, with 16 bases between. CDR3 length equals 17 residues. From germline, CDR1 is LNHNV and CDR2 YYDKDF (reference sequence). The CDR3 here is CATSRGNAGTFTDTQYF. CDR3 nucleotide sequence: TGTGCCACCAGCAGAGGAAATGCAGGGACTTTCACAGATACGCAGTATTTT.

This clone appeared a few times. The J gene is TRBJ1-1, the V gene TRBV27, with D perhaps matching TRBD1 (5 bases). This CDR3 is built from 12 residues. V was trimmed by 3 bases and J by 7 bases, leaving 9 bases between them. Looked up from germline, CDR1 is MNHEY and CDR2 is SMNVEV (reference sequence). DNA for the CDR3: TGTGCCAGCAGTTTCCCTACAGGTGAAGCTTTCTTT. Its protein is CASSFPTGEAFF.

The chain couples TRBV29-1 to TRBJ2-2, with unresolved D. V lost 8 bases and J lost 3, with 10 bases in between. Germline CDR1 SQVTM, CDR2 ANQGSEA. This CDR3 has 12 amino acids. The CDR3 sequence is CSFTRDTGELFF. The CDR3 coding sequence is TGCAGCTTCACACGGGACACCGGGGAGCTGTTTTTT.

This chain uses TRBV5-4 with TRBJ2-2, with 9 bases aligning to TRBD2. Looked up from germline, CDR1 is SGHNT and CDR2 is YYREEE (reference sequence). V shed 0 bases and J 7 bases; nucleotides not matched to a gene: 4. This CDR3 spans 15 amino acids. CDR3 nucleotides: TGTGCCAGCAGCTTGGGAGCGGGAGGTGGCGGGGAGCTGTTTTTT. It is translated as CASSLGAGGGGELFF.

The chain couples TRBV18 to TRBJ2-3; no clear D gene. In germline, CDR1 is KGHSH, CDR2 LQKENI. V was shortened by 3 bases and J by 1 base, with 14 bases between the two germline ends. CDR3 length: 16 residues. The CDR3 DNA reads TGTGCCAGCTCACCTCCCAGCGCGCTCGGCACAGATACGCAGTATTTT. This gives the protein CASSPPSALGTDTQYF.

The chain links TRBV20-1 to TRBJ2-7; D gene ambiguous. The CDR3 runs 11 residues. Germline CDR1 DFQATT, CDR2 SNEGSKA (reference sequence). With 6 bases removed from V and 0 bases from J, the gap between germline ends came to 6 bases. CDR3 DNA sequence: TGCAGTGCCCACGTCTCCTACGAGCAGTACTTC. Protein product: CSAHVSYEQYF.

The genes are TRBV4-1 and TRBJ1-4; D possibly corresponds to TRBD1 (5 bases). The V gene lost 4 bases and the J gene lost 3 bases, with 12 bases spanning the gap. Germline CDR1 is MGHRA and CDR2 is YSYEKL. This CDR3 is built from 15 residues. The CDR3 region is CASSPLGLSNEKLFF. The DNA for the CDR3 is TGCGCCAGCAGCCCCCTGGGACTTTCTAATGAAAAACTGTTTTTT.

The V gene is TRBV2, the J gene TRBJ2-4, with TRBD1 matching 8 bases. The V gene end was trimmed by 6 bases and the J gene end by 8 bases; junction bases not matched to a gene: 6. The V gene's germline CDR1 is SNHLY and CDR2 FYNNEI. The CDR3 is 13 amino acids. The CDR3 loop reads CASSADREDIQYF. CDR3 nucleotide sequence: TGTGCCAGCAGCGCGGACAGGGAGGACATTCAGTACTTC.

This clone appeared once. V is TRBV5-1 and J is TRBJ1-4; 10 nucleotides agree with TRBD1. This CDR3 region has 16 residues. Trimming took 3 bases from V and 6 from J; bases not matched to a gene: 8. Germline CDR1 and CDR2: SGHRS and YFSETQ. The DNA for the CDR3 is TGCGCCAGCAGCTGGGGGACAGGGGTCGGGTATGAAAAACTGTTTTTT. Its translation: CASSWGTGVGYEKLFF.

With respect to this clone: Compared with germline, one end of the junction differs, possibly owing to a read error. V and J are TRBV7-7 and TRBJ2-2; no clear D gene. CDR3 length equals 15 residues. Germline assignment: CDR1 SSHAT and CDR2 FNYEAQ (reference sequence). The CDR3 reads CASSLTGGGTGELFF. Written as DNA, the CDR3 is TGTGCTAGCAGCTTAACGGGCGGCGGCACCGGGGAGCTGTTTTTT.

The chain carries TRBV7-2 and TRBJ2-3, with D possibly TRBD2 on 6 matching bases. The V gene's germline CDR1 is SGHTA and CDR2 FQGNSA. The CDR3 is made up of 15 amino acids. V was pared by 4 bases and J by 1 base, with 12 bases between. DNA of the CDR3: TGTGCCAGCAGCTCCAAGCGGGTCCGCACAGATACGCAGTATTTT. Protein product: CASSSKRVRTDTQYF. Combining the CDR3 with reference TRBV7-2 and TRBJ2-3 gives the whole variable domain GAGVSQSPSNKVTEKGKDVELRCDPISGHTALYWYRQSLGQGLEFLIYFQGNSAPDKSGLPSDRFSAERTGGSVSTLTIQRTQQEDSAVYLCASSSKRVRTDTQYFGPGTRLTVL.

The CDR3 DNA reads as TGTGCCAGCAGCCAAGTGAACCGGAACACTGAAGCTTTCTTT. Its translation is CASSQVNRNTEAFF. The chain links TRBV4-2 to TRBJ1-1; D is uncertain. The CDR3 spans 14 residues. Germline CDR1 LGHNA, CDR2 YNFKEQ. Trimming pared 1 base from V and 1 base from J, leaving 7 bases between.

A remark on this clone: One end of the junction fails to match germline, which may point to a read error. This chain links TRBV9 with TRBJ2-7, with 9 bases that match TRBD2. Germline assignment: CDR1 SGDLS and CDR2 YYNGEE. The CDR3 loop spans 15 amino acids. CDR3 in amino acids: CASSVEGTSSNEQYF. Written as DNA, the CDR3 is TGTGCCAGCAGCGTAGAAGGGACTAGCTCCAACGAGCAGTACTTC.